A selection of T cell receptor beta chains follows, all from one sample in a study of control samples from healthy donors and cancer patients. Clones were sequenced by immunoSEQ multiplex PCR, and TCRdb holds only the in-frame ones, with some missing. The sample comprises some 210,000 clones, about 89% of which are singletons, and 1.8% rests with the top ten. Source material: blood. The source is a young man in good health. Both conserved end residues are part of each CDR3. A D gene is named only where the DNA matches it firmly. Size tells how often a clone was seen (once, few, many) or the class of an expanded clone, and some rows leave it out.

D gene,J gene,V gene,clone size,CDR3 protein,CDR3 DNA
-,TRBJ1-5,TRBV6-2/TRBV6-3,-,CASTPDGLSNQPQHF,TGTGCCAGCACCCCGGACGGTCTTAGCAATCAGCCCCAGCATTTT
-,TRBJ2-1,TRBV5-1,-,CASSLAQEPLHPLF,TGCGCCAGCAGCTTGGCCCAGGAGCCTCTTCATCCCCTCTTC
TRBD1,TRBJ1-1,TRBV18,-,CASNSGGADTEAFF,TGTGCCAGTAACTCAGGGGGCGCGGACACTGAAGCTTTCTTT
-,TRBJ2-7,TRBV23-1,-,CASGGCYEQYF,TGCGCCAGCGGGGGTTGCTACGAGCAGTACTTC
-,TRBJ1-1,TRBV27,-,CASSPHRVGDTEAFF,TGTGCCAGCAGTCCGCACAGGGTGGGGGACACTGAAGCTTTCTTT
-,TRBJ1-1,TRBV9,-,CASSVTPVGNTEAFF,TGTGCCAGCAGCGTAACGCCAGTGGGGAACACTGAAGCTTTCTTT
TRBD1,TRBJ2-2,TRBV19,-,CASIPGGQGANTGELFF,TGTGCCAGTATCCCGGGGGGACAGGGTGCGAACACCGGGGAGCTGTTTTTT
-,TRBJ2-7,TRBV6-1,once,CASSESWQGYEQYF,TGTGCCAGCAGTGAATCTTGGCAGGGCTACGAGCAGTACTTC
-,TRBJ2-7,TRBV2,-,CASRARVESYEQYF,TGTGCCAGCAGGGCCAGGGTAGAATCCTACGAGCAGTACTTC
-,TRBJ1-1,TRBV7-9,-,CASSLASGMNTEAFF,TGTGCCAGCAGCTTAGCCAGTGGGATGAACACTGAAGCTTTCTTT
TRBD2,TRBJ2-1,TRBV5-4,-,CASSLGGGPFNEQFF,TGTGCCAGCAGCTTGGGCGGGGGGCCGTTCAATGAGCAGTTCTTC
TRBD2,TRBJ2-3,TRBV10-3,-,CAISESLAGTDTQYF,TGTGCCATCAGTGAGTCGTTAGCGGGGACAGATACGCAGTATTTT
-,TRBJ1-6,TRBV7-9,few,CASRSENSPLHF,TGTGCCAGCAGATCAGAGAATTCACCCCTCCACTTT
TRBD1,TRBJ2-3,TRBV27,-,CASSHGTASTDTQYF,TGTGCCAGCAGTCACGGGACAGCTAGCACAGATACGCAGTATTTT
TRBD2,TRBJ2-3,TRBV7-6,-,CASSLVSGGASLPDTQYF,TGTGCCAGCAGCTTAGTGAGCGGGGGGGCCAGTCTTCCAGATACGCAGTATTTT
TRBD1,TRBJ1-6,TRBV27,-,CASRSTGFNSPLHF,TGTGCCAGCAGATCGACAGGGTTTAATTCACCCCTCCACTTT
-,TRBJ1-4,TRBV7-9,-,CASSLQGTTNEKLFF,TGTGCCAGCAGCCTACAGGGCACAACTAATGAAAAACTGTTTTTT
-,TRBJ1-6,TRBV5-1,-,CASSWTQGGNSPLHF,TGCGCCAGCAGCTGGACACAGGGCGGGAATTCACCCCTCCACTTT
-,TRBJ2-3,TRBV18,-,CASSPGVDTQYF,TGTGCCAGCTCGCCAGGTGTCGATACGCAGTATTTT
-,TRBJ1-6,TRBV10-3,-,CAISEGQGSNSPLHF,TGTGCCATCAGTGAGGGGCAGGGGTCTAATTCACCCCTCCACTTT
-,TRBJ1-1,TRBV12-1,-,CASRTRQGDTEAFF,TGTGCCAGCAGAACAAGACAGGGGGACACTGAAGCTTTCTTT
-,TRBJ2-3,TRBV18,-,CASPGPGPPDTQYF,TGTGCCAGCCCCGGCCCTGGGCCACCAGATACGCAGTATTTT
-,TRBJ1-6,TRBV7-9,-,CASSLGAGLYNSPLHF,TGTGCCAGCAGCTTAGGGGCAGGCCTATATAATTCACCCCTCCACTTT
TRBD2,TRBJ2-3,TRBV19,once,CASSMDSLMRTSGGHIFSDTQYF,TGTGCCAGTAGTATGGACAGCCTAATGAGGACTAGCGGGGGCCACATATTTTCAGATACGCAGTATTTT
-,TRBJ1-4,TRBV10-3,once,CAISPGPSLLATNEKLFF,TGTGCCATCAGCCCTGGACCATCTCTTTTGGCAACTAATGAAAAACTGTTTTTT
TRBD2,TRBJ2-1,TRBV6-1,-,CASSEGGSGGAGEQFF,TGTGCCAGCAGTGAAGGGGGTAGCGGGGGCGCGGGTGAGCAGTTCTTC
-,TRBJ1-4,TRBV28,-,CASSLLRGTNEKLFF,TGTGCCAGCAGTCTCCTCCGGGGTACTAATGAAAAACTGTTTTTT
-,TRBJ2-3,TRBV7-8,-,CASSLWRVDTQYF,TGTGCCAGCAGCTTATGGAGGGTAGATACGCAGTATTTT
-,TRBJ1-1,TRBV6-1,-,CASSEPGLGTEAFF,TGTGCCAGCAGTGAACCAGGACTGGGCACTGAAGCTTTCTTT
TRBD2,TRBJ2-5,TRBV7-2,-,CASRGGGRQETQYF,TGTGCCAGCCGAGGCGGGGGGCGACAAGAGACCCAGTACTTC
-,TRBJ2-1,TRBV24-1,-,CATSDKIRDGGSNEQFF,TGTGCCACCAGTGACAAAATTCGGGACGGGGGTAGTAATGAGCAGTTCTTC
-,TRBJ1-3,TRBV5-6,-,CASSFGTSGNTIYF,TGTGCCAGCAGCTTCGGGACCTCTGGAAACACCATATATTTT
TRBD1,TRBJ2-3,TRBV12-5,-,CASGQIRGRSDTDTQYF,TGTGCTAGTGGTCAAATCAGGGGGCGTTCAGACACAGATACGCAGTATTTT
-,TRBJ2-4,TRBV19,-,CASSIGVGKNIQYF,TGTGCCAGTAGTATAGGGGTAGGCAAAAACATTCAGTACTTC
-,TRBJ1-2,TRBV2,-,CASSLPVSGGYTF,TGTGCCAGCAGTCTTCCTGTTTCAGGTGGCTACACCTTC
TRBD1,TRBJ1-3,TRBV18,-,CASSPPDRVGNTIYF,TGTGCCAGCTCACCACCGGACAGGGTGGGAAACACCATATATTTT
TRBD1,TRBJ2-7,TRBV3-1/TRBV3-2,-,CASSQGHDRAYEQYF,TGTGCCAGCAGCCAGGGTCACGACAGGGCCTACGAGCAGTACTTC
TRBD2,TRBJ2-3,TRBV13,-,CASSLDYSGGEF,TGTGCCAGCAGCTTAGATTATAGCGGGGGTGAATTT